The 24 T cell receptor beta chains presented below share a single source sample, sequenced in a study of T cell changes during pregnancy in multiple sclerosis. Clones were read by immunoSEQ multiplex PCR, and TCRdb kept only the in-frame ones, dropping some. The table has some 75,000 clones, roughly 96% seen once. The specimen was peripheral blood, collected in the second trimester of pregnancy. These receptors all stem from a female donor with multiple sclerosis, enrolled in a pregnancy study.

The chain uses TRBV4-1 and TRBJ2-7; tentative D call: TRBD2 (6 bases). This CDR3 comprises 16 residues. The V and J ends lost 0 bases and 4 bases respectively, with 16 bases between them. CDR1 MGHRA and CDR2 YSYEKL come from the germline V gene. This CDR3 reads CASSQDLLAPGYEQYF. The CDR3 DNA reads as TGCGCCAGCAGCCAAGATCTACTAGCCCCAGGGTACGAGCAGTACTTC.

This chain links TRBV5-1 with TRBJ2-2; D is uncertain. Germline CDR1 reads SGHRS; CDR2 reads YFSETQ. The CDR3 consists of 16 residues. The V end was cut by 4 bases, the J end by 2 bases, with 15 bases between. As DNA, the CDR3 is TGCGCCAGCAGCCCCGACTTTGGAATCAACACCGGGGAGCTGTTTTTT. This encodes CASSPDFGINTGELFF.

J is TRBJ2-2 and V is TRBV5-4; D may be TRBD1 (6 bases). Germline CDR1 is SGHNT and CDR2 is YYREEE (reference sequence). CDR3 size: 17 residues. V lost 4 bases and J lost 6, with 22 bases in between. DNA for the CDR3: TGTGCCAGCAGCATCGAGATGGTCAGGGGCTACTCCGGGGAGCTGTTTTTT. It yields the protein CASSIEMVRGYSGELFF. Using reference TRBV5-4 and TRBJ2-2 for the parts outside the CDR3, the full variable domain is ETGVTQSPTHLIKTRGQQVTLRCSSQSGHNTVSWYQQALGQGPQFIFQYYREEENGRGNFPPRFSGLQFPNYSSELNVNALELDDSALYLCASSIEMVRGYSGELFFGEGSRLTVL.

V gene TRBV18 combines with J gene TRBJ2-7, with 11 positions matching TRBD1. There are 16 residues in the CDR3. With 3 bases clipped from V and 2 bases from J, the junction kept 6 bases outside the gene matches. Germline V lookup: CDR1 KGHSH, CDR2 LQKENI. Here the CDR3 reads CASSPLGGQGAYEQYF. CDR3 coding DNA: TGTGCCAGCTCACCCCTCGGGGGACAGGGGGCCTACGAGCAGTACTTC.

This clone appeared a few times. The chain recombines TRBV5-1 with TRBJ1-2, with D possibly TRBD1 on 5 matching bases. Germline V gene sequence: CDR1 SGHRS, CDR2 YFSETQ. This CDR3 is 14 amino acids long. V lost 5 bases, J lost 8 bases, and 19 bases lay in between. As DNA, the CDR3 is TGCGCCAGCAGATTTGAGGGGAGGGCAGGAGGCTACACCTTC. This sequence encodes CASRFEGRAGGYTF.

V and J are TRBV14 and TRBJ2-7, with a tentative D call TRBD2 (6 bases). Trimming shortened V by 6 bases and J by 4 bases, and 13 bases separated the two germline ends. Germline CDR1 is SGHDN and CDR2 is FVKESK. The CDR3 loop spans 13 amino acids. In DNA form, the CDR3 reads TGTGCCAGCAGTCCGGGAGCTGGTTACGAGCAGTACTTC. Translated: CASSPGAGYEQYF. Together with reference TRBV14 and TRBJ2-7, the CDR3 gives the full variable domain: EAGVTQFPSHSVIEKGQTVTLRCDPISGHDNLYWYRRVMGKEIKFLLHFVKESKQDESGMPNNRFLAERTGGTYSTLKVQPAELEDSGVYFCASSPGAGYEQYFGPGTRLTVT.

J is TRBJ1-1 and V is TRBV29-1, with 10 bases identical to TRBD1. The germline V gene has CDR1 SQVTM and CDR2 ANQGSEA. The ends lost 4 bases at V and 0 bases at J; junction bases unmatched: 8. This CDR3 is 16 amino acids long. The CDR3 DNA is TGCAGCGTTGGAGGACAGGGGGGCTTCATGAACACTGAAGCTTTCTTT. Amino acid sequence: CSVGGQGGFMNTEAFF.

The CDR3 reads CSVAGPVDEQYF. The CDR3 nucleotides read TGCAGCGTTGCAGGGCCCGTGGACGAGCAGTACTTC. The V and J genes are TRBV29-1 and TRBJ2-7; D perhaps matches TRBD1 (5 bases). The CDR3 covers 12 residues. The V end lost 4 bases, the J end lost 5 bases, and 12 bases lay between the germline ends. Per the germline V gene, CDR1 is SQVTM and CDR2 is ANQGSEA.

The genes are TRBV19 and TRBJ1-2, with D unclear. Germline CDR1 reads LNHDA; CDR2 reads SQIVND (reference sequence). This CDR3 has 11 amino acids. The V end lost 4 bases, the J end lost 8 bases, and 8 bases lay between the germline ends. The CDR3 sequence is CASSTSGGYTF. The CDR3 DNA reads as TGTGCCAGTAGTACCTCGGGGGGCTACACCTTC.

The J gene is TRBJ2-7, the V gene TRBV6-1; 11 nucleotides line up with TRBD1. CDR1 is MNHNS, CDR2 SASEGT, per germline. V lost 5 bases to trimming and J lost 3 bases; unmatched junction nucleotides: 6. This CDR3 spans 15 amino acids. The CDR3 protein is CASSSAGTGGYEQYF. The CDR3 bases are TGTGCCAGCAGTAGCGCCGGGACAGGGGGCTACGAGCAGTACTTC.

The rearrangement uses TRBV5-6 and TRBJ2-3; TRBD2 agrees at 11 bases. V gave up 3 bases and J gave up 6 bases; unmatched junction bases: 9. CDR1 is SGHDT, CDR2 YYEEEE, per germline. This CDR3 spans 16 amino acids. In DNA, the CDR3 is TGTGCCAGCAGCTCTTTAGCGGGAGGGCCTATGGATACGCAGTATTTT. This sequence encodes CASSSLAGGPMDTQYF.

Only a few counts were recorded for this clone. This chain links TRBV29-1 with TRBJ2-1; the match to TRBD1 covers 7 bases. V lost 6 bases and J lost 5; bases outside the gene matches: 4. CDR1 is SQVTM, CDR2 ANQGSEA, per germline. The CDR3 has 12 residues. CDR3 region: CSVWTGNNEQFF. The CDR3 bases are TGCAGCGTCTGGACAGGTAACAATGAGCAGTTCTTC.

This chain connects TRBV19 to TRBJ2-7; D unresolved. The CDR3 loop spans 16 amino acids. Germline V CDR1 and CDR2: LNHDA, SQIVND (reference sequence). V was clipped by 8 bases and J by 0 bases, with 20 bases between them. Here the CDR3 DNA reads TGTGCCAGTTCCTGGTCGCTCGGCGGATCCTCCTACGAGCAGTACTTC. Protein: CASSWSLGGSSYEQYF.

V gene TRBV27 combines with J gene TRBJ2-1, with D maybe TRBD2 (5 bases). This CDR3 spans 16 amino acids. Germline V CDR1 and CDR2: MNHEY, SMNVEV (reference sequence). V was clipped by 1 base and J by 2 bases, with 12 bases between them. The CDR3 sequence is CASSLYLASTYNEQFF. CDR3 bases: TGTGCCAGCAGTTTATATCTAGCTTCGACCTACAATGAGCAGTTCTTC.

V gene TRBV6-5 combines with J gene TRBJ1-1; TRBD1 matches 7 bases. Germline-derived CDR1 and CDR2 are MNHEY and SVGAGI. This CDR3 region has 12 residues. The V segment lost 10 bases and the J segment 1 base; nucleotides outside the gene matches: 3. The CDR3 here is CAIRDRNTEAFF. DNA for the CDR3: TGTGCCATCCGGGACAGGAACACTGAAGCTTTCTTT.

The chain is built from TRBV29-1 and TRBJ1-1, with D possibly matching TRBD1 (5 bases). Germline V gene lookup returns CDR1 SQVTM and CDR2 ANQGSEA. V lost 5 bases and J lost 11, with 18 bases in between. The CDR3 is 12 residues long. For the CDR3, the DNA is TGCAGCGTTTATTTGGAGGGGCCCGGGGCTTTCTTT. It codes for CSVYLEGPGAFF.

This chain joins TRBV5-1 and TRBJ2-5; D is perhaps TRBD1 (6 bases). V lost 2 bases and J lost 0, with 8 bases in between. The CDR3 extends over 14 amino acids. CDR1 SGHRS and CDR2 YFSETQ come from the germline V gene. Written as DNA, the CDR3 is TGCGCCAGCAGCTTAGGACAGAACCAAGAGACCCAGTACTTC. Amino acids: CASSLGQNQETQYF.

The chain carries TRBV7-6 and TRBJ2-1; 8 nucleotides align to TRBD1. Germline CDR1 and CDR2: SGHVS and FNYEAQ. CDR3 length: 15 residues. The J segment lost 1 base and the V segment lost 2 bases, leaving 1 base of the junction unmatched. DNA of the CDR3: TGTGCCAGCAGCTTAACAGGGGGGTCCTACAATGAGCAGTTCTTC. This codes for CASSLTGGSYNEQFF.

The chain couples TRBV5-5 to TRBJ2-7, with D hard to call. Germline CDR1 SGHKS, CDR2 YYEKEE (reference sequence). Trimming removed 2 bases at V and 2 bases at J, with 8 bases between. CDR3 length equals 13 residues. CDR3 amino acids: CASSFDFAYEQYF. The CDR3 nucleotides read TGTGCCAGCAGCTTCGACTTTGCCTACGAGCAGTACTTC.

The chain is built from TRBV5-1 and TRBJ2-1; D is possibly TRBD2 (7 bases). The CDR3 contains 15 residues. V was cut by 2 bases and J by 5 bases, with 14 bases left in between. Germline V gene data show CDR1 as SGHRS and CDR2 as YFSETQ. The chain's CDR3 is CASSLGGRADNEQFF. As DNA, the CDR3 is TGCGCCAGCAGCTTAGGGGGGAGGGCCGACAATGAGCAGTTCTTC.

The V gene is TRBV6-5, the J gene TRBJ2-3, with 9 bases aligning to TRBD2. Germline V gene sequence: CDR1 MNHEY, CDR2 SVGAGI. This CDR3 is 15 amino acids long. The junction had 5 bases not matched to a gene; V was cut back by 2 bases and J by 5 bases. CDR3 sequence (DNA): TGTGCCAGCAGTTACCAGAGTAGCGGGAGAGATACGCAGTATTTT. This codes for CASSYQSSGRDTQYF.

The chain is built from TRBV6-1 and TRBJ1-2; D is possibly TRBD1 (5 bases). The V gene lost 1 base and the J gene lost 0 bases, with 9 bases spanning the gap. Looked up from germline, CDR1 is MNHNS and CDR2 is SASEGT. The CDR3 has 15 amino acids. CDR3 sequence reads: CASSEVGLPNYGYTF. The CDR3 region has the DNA TGTGCCAGCAGTGAAGTGGGGCTTCCTAACTATGGCTACACCTTC.

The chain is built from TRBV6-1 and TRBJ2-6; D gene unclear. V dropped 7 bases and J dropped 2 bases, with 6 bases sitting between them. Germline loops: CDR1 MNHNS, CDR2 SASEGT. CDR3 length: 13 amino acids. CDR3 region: CASILTGANVLTF. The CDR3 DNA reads TGTGCCAGCATTTTAACTGGGGCCAACGTCCTGACTTTC.

The CDR3 reads CASSLRGEGYGTEAFF. Written as DNA, the CDR3 is TGCGCCAGCAGCTTAAGAGGGGAGGGGTACGGCACTGAAGCTTTCTTT. The J gene is TRBJ1-1, the V gene TRBV5-1, with a tentative D call TRBD1 (5 bases). Germline CDR1 SGHRS, CDR2 YFSETQ. V was pared by 2 bases and J by 4 bases, with 18 bases between. This CDR3 contains 16 residues.